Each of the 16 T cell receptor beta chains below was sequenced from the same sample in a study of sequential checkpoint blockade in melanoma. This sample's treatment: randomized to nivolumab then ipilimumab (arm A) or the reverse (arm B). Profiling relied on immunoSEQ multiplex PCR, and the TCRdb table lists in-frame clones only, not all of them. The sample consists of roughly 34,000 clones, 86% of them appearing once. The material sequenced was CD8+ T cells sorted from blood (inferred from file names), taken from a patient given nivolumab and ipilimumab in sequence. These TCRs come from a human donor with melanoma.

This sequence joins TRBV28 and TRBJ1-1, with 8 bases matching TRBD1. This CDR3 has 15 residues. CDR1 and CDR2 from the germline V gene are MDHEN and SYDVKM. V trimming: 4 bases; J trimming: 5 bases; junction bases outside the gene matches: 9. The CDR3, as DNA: TGTGCCAGCAGTTACCAAACAGGGGGAGGAACTGAAGCTTTCTTT. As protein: CASSYQTGGGTEAFF.

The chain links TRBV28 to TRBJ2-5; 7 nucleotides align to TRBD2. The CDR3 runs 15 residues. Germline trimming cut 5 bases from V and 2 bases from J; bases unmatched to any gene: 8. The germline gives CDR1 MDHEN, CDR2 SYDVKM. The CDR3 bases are TGTGCCAGCAGTCAGTTCCGGGGGGAGCAAGAGACCCAGTACTTC. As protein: CASSQFRGEQETQYF.

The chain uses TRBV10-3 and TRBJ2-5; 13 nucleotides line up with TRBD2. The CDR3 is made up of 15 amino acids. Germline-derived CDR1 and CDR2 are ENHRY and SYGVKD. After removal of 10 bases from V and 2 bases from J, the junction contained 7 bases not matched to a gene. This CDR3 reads CATGTSGEPQETQYF. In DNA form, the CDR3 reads TGTGCCACGGGGACTAGCGGGGAACCACAAGAGACCCAGTACTTC.

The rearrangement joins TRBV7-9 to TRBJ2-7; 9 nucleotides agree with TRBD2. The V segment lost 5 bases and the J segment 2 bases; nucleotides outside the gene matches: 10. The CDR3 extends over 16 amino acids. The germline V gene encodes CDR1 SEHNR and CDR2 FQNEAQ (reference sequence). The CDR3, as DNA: TGTGCCAGCAGCCCAACGACTAGCGGCCTGACCTACGAGCAGTACTTC. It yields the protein CASSPTTSGLTYEQYF.

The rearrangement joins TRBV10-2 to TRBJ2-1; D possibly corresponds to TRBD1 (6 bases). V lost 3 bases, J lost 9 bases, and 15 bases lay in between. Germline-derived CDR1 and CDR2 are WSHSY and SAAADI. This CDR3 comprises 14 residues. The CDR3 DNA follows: TGCGCCAGCAGTGACCAATTTCAGGGGACTGAGCAGTTCTTC. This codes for CASSDQFQGTEQFF.

CDR3 sequence: CASRAAPSSYNEQFF. For the CDR3, the DNA is TGTGCCTCCAGAGCAGCGCCGAGCTCCTACAATGAGCAGTTCTTC. The chain employs TRBV27 and TRBJ2-1; D unresolved. Germline assignment: CDR1 MNHEY and CDR2 SMNVEV (reference sequence). The V end was cut by 11 bases, the J end by 0 bases, with 17 bases between. The CDR3 contains 15 residues.

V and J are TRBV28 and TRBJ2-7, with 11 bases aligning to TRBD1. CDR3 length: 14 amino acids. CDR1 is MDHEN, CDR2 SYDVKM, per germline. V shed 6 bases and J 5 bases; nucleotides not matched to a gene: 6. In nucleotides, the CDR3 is TGTGCCAGCAGCGGGACAGGGGGTGATAACGAGCAGTACTTC. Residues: CASSGTGGDNEQYF. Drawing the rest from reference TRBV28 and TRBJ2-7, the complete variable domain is DVKVTQSSRYLVKRTGEKVFLECVQDMDHENMFWYRQDPGLGLRLIYFSYDVKMKEKGDIPEGYSVSREKKERFSLILESASTNQTSMYLCASSGTGGDNEQYFGPGTRLTVT.

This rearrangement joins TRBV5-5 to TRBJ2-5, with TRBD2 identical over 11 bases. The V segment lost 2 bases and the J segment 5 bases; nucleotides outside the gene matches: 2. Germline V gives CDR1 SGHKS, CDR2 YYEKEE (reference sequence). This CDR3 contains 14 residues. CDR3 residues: CASSLLAGDETQYF. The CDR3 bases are TGTGCCAGCAGCTTACTAGCGGGAGATGAGACCCAGTACTTC.

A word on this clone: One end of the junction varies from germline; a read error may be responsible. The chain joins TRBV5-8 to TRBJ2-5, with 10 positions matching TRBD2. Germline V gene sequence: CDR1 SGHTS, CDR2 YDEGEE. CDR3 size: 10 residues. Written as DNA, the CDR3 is TGTGCCAGCAGCCCTAGCGGGGGCAACTTC. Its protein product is CASSPSGGNF.

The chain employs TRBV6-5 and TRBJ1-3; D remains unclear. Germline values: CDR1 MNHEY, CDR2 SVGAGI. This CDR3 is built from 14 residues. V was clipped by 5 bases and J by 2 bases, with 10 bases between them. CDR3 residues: CASSPDLAGNTIYF. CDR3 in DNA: TGTGCCAGCAGTCCAGACTTGGCTGGAAACACCATATATTTT.

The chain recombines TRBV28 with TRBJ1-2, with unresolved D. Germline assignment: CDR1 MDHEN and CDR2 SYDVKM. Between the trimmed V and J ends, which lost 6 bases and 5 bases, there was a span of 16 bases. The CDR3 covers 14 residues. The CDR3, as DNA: TGTGCCAGCAGCAGACAATTTCGGACTTATGGCTACACCTTC. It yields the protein CASSRQFRTYGYTF.

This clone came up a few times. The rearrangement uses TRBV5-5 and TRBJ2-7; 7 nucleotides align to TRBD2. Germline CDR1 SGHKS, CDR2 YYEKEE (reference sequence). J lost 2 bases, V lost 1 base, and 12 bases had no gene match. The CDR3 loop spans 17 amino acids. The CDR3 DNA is TGTGCCAGCAGCTTGAATGGGGCCGTGGGGGGGACCTACGAGCAGTACTTC. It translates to CASSLNGAVGGTYEQYF.

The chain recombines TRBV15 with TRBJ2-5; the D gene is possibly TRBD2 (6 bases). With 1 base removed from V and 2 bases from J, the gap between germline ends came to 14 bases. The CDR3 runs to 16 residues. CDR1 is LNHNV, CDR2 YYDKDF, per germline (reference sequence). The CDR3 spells CATSRVPGGMQETQYF. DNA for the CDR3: TGTGCCACCAGCAGAGTGCCAGGAGGGATGCAAGAGACCCAGTACTTC.

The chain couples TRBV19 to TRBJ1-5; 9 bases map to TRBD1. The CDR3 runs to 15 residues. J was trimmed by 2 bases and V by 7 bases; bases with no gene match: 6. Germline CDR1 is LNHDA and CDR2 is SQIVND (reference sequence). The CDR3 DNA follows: TGTGCCAGTAATCGGGACAGGGTCGGCAATCAGCCCCAGCATTTT. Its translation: CASNRDRVGNQPQHF.

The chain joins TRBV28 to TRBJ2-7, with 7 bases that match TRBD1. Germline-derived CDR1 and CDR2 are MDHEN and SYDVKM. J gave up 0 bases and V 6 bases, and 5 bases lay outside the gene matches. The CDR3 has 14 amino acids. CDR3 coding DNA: TGTGCCAGCAGCCAAACAGGGGACTCCTACGAGCAGTACTTC. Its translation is CASSQTGDSYEQYF.

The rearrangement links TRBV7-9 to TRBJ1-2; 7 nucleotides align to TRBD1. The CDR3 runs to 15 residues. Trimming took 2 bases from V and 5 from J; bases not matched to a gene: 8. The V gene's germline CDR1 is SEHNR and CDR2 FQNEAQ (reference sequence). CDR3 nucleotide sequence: TGTGCCAGCAGCTTACCCCTCGCCAGGGGGTATGGCTACACCTTC. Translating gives CASSLPLARGYGYTF. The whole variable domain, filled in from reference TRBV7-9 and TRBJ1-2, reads DTGVSQNPRHKITKRGQNVTFRCDPISEHNRLYWYRQTLGQGPEFLTYFQNEAQLEKSRLLSDRFSAERPKGSFSTLEIQRTEQGDSAMYLCASSLPLARGYGYTFGSGTRLTVV.